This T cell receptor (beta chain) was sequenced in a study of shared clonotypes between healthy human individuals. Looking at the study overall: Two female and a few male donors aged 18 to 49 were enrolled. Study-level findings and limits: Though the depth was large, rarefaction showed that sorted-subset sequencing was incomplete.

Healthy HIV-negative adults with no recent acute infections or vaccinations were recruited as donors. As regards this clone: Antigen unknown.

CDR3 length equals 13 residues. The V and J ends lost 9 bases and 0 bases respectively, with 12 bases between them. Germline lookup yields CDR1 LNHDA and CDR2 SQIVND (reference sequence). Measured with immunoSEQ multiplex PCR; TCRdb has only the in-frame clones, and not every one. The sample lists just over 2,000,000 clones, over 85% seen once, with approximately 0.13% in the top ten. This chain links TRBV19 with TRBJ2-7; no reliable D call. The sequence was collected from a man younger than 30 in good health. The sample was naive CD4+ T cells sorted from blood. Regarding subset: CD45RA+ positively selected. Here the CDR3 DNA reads TGTGCCAGCATGGACCGGAGCTCCTACGAGCAGTACTTC. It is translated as CASMDRSSYEQYF. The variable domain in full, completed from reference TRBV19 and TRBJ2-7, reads DGGITQSPKYLFRKEGQNVTLSCEQNLNHDAMYWYRQDPGQGLRLIYYSQIVNDFQKGDIAEGYSVSREKKESFPLTVTSAQKNPTAFYLCASMDRSSYEQYFGPGTRLTVT.